This TCR beta chain was sequenced during a study of shared clonotypes between healthy human individuals (dated by TCRdb to the early 2020s). In the study overall: The cohort comprised a couple of women and three men aged 18 to 49 years. For each donor, three plates each were used for CD4 naive and CD4 memory, two plates were used for CD8 naive, and one plate was used for CD8 memory. Each donor's leukapheresis produced roughly between roughly 0.9 and 8.9 billion PBMCs. To increase sequencing depth and limit assay-specific biases, TCR repertoire library preparation and sequencing were carried out by different laboratories using diverse techniques. To estimate repertoire size and how much clonotype sharing occurs between individuals, the study deeply sequenced the blood TCR repertoires of a handful of healthy adults.

Using the deep immunoSEQ assay, TCR CDR3 regions were amplified from genomic DNA by multiplex PCR. Extracted genomic DNA from each cell subset was distributed evenly across all wells of several immunoSEQ 96-well plates, and each plate was treated as a replicate. For sorted subsets, approximately 200 ng of genomic DNA, equivalent to 25,000 to 35,000 T cell genomes, went into each replicate PCR. The purified libraries were quantified using a Qubit 3.0 fluorometer, sized with a Bioanalyzer 2100, and then quantified again using the KAPA Library Quantification kit. Every immunoSEQ 96-well plate was sequenced on a dedicated single-read 150-cycle Illumina NextSeq 550 flow cell. The original methods were these. The immunoSEQ output contained only junctional sequences without quality scores, so filtering could not match that applied to full-length reads. To assign V/J genes and CDR3, sequences were annotated against IMGT germline references using PyIR, a Python wrapper for IgBLAST v1.9. Reads were removed for weak V/J assignments (E-value above 1e-6), missing CDR3, stop codons, out-of-frame junctions, or ambiguous translated residues. V3J clonotypes were defined as sequences sharing an identical inferred V gene, J gene, and CDR3 amino acid sequence. Percentage overlap between repertoires was calculated by dividing the number of shared unique clonotypes by the size of the smaller repertoire. Repertoire richness was assessed with RTK rarefaction, the Chao1 estimator, and Recon v2.1 estimates of unobserved clonotypes. Generation probabilities for all TCRbeta clonotypes obtained by the gDNA method from a handful of donors were computed using OLGA. Drawn from immuneACCESS, this table holds only the in-frame rearrangements with V and J called that TCRdb kept. Clones are partly lost; checked studies trace under half to an unresolved V gene and leave the rest unexplained. V, J and clone size were drawn from that table, and D and trimming were deduced from the DNA. The sample has about 580,000 clones on record, 95% to 98% of them singletons. The ten largest clones capture approximately 0.33% of the sample.

The junction shows trimming of 4 bases on V and 3 bases on J, plus 16 bases between the germline ends. The germline V gene (reference sequence) yields SEHNR for CDR1 and FQNEAQ for CDR2. The CDR3 measures 16 amino acids from cysteine to phenylalanine. Only the CDR3 part of the read is kept: 48 bases, read in frame from the first base. Concerning this clone: There is no known antigen for this receptor. Within one base of it there is no much larger clone, and no base qualities were kept.

For the CD8 naive samples, CD45RO-negative cells were positively selected for CCR7, yielding a CD45RA+CCR7+ population from which TemRA cells were excluded. The donors were healthy, HIV-negative adults who had no recently reported acute infections or vaccinations. Every donor was a Caucasian adult residing in Nashville, Tennessee, USA. Blood was obtained by leukapheresis, after which PBMCs were separated by Ficoll-Histopaque density gradient centrifugation and cryopreserved in liquid nitrogen vapor phase. Purity and quantity of every magnetically sorted T cell population were checked by analytical flow cytometry. Genomic DNA was isolated from each sorted fraction and quantified by UV absorbance on a Nanodrop 2000c. Results the study describes overall, beyond this receptor: When four donors were compared, the shared fraction of clonotypes was 5% to 6.5% for naive CD4, around 3.6% for naive CD8, 2.3% for memory CD4, and 0.4% for memory CD8. Higher generation probabilities were observed for clonotypes shared by all four sorted-subset donors than for non-shared clonotypes. Naive subsets generally had larger estimated clonotype richness than memory subsets. Pairwise subsampling indicated that sequencing depth was expected to affect the degree of clonotype sharing among donors. Incomplete sequencing was indicated by rarefaction of sorted-subset datasets, despite the large sequencing depth. Only blood was sampled, and tissue TCR repertoires likely differ from those in blood. Because the study included a small number of donors, the genetic and exposure-history diversity represented was limited.

This receptor was identified in a man between 25 and 39 years old in good health. The sequenced sample was naive CD8+ T cells sorted from blood. The cell subset or site label for this specimen denotes: CD45RA+CCR7+. The rearrangement combines TRBV7-9 with TRBJ2-1, with TRBD2 perhaps the D gene, on 5 matching bases. The CDR3 corresponds to CASSSRGGGVYNEQFF. The DNA sequence follows: TGTGCCAGCAGCTCGCGCGGAGGTGGGGTCTACAATGAGCAGTTCTTC.